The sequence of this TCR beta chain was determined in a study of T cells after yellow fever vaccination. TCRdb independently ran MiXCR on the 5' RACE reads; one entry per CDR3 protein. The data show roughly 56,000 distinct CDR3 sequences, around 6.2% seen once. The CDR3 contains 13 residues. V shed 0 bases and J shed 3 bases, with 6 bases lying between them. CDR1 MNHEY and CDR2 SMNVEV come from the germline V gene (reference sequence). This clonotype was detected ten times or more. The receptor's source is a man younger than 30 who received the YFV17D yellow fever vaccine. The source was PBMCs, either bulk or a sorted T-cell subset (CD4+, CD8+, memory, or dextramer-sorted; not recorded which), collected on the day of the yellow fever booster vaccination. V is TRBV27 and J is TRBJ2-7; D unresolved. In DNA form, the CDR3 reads TGTGCCAGCAGTTTATCGTGGAGCTACGAGCAGTACTTC. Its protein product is CASSLSWSYEQYF.